One T cell receptor (beta chain) is described in this entry. The data are from a study of blood T cell repertoires in COVID-19. Study context: COVID-19 samples, acute and convalescent, were from the United States, Italy and Spain. T cells, B-cell-depleted T cells, or PBMCs provided the cDNA or gDNA that served as material.

Per the original methods: Reference gene primer amplification gave estimated nucleated cell counts. TCRdb's table, derived via immunoSEQ multiplex PCR, lists solely in-frame clones and lacks some. V, J and clone size are those of that table, while D and trimming were read from the DNA. The repertoire consists of 250,000 to 300,000 clones, with approximately 88% occurring once and the leading ten covering approximately 2.2%. The CDR3 consists of 15 residues. Trimming cost V 4 bases and J 1 base, with 12 bases left between them. CDR1 is MNHEY and CDR2 is SVGAGI in the germline V gene. Material: peripheral blood. This TCR derives from a man aged 50 or older with acute or convalescent COVID-19. This rearrangement joins TRBV6-5 to TRBJ2-3; weak D call: TRBD2 (6 bases). The CDR3 spells CASSFPGTRTDTQYF. The CDR3 DNA reads as TGTGCCAGCAGTTTCCCGGGGACTCGCACAGATACGCAGTATTTT.